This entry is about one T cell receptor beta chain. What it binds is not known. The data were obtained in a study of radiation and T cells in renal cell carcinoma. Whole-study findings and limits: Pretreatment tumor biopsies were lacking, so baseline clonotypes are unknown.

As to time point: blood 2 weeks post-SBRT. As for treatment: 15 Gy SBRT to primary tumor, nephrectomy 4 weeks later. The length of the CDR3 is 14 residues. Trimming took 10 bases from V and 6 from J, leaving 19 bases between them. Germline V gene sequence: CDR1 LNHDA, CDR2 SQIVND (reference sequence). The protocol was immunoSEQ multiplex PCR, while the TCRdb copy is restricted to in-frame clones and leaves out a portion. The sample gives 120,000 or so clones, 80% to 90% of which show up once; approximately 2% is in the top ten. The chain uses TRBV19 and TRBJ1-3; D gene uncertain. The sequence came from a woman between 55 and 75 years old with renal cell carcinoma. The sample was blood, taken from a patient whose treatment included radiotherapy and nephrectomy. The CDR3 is CATQLTGKLNTIYF. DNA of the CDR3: TGTGCCACCCAACTTACGGGGAAACTAAACACCATATATTTT. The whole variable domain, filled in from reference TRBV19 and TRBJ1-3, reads DGGITQSPKYLFRKEGQNVTLSCEQNLNHDAMYWYRQDPGQGLRLIYYSQIVNDFQKGDIAEGYSVSREKKESFPLTVTSAQKNPTAFYLCATQLTGKLNTIYFGEGSWLTVV.